These 10 T cell receptor beta chains share one sample of origin, sequenced in a study of blood T cells in healthy people across ages. It was with a sample-barcoded 5' primer and a J-beta primer mix that a second PCR of about 6 to 12 cycles was run. TCRdb ran MiXCR on the 5' RACE reads and lists one entry per CDR3 protein. The sample consists of about 970,000 distinct CDR3 sequences, 51% of them appearing once. The sequencing sample was made of blood. The source of these receptors is a woman aged 60 to 75 in good health.

This chain joins TRBV28 and TRBJ2-2, with D possibly being TRBD2 (6 bases). Trimming cost V 7 bases and J 4 bases, with 10 bases left between them. CDR3 length: 13 residues. Germline V gene data show CDR1 as MDHEN and CDR2 as SYDVKM. CDR3 bases: TGTGCCAGCATACGGGGGAGCACCGGGGAGCTGTTTTTT. This gives the protein CASIRGSTGELFF.

This clonotype was detected once. Here the CDR3 DNA reads TGTGCCAGCAGTCCCGAGACCCGCTACGAGCAGTACTTC. Translation: CASSPETRYEQYF. The chain employs TRBV27 and TRBJ2-7; D gene uncertain. Germline CDR1 is MNHEY and CDR2 is SMNVEV (reference sequence). The CDR3 extends over 13 amino acids. V gave up 5 bases and J gave up 3 bases, with 11 bases separating them.

As for this clonotype: One end of the junction does not line up with germline, which may come from a read error. This chain connects TRBV6-5 to TRBJ2-5; 8 bases agree with TRBD1. The germline V gene has CDR1 MNHEY and CDR2 SVGAGI. This CDR3 has 15 residues. The CDR3 nucleotides are TGTGCCAGCAGTCCGCGACAGGGGACCCAAGAGACCAAGTACTTC. Translation gives CASSPRQGTQETKYF.

The sample holds one count of this clonotype. The chain employs TRBV12-3 or TRBV12-4 and TRBJ2-3, with no clear D. The CDR3 length is 15 residues. Deletions cut 6 bases from V and 3 bases from J, with 16 bases between. CDR3 bases: TGTGCCAGCAGCCACGGCACCCGACGGACAGATACGCAGTATTTT. Protein sequence: CASSHGTRRTDTQYF.

The rearrangement links TRBV29-1 to TRBJ2-3, with unresolved D. CDR1 is SQVTM and CDR2 is ANQGSEA in the germline V gene. The CDR3 runs to 15 residues. V gave up 5 bases and J gave up 0 bases, with 15 bases separating them. This chain's CDR3 is CSVYLPGWSTDTQYF. CDR3 nucleotides: TGCAGCGTTTACTTGCCCGGATGGAGCACAGATACGCAGTATTTT.

The V call is TRBV5-5, the J call TRBJ1-6, with D unclear. CDR3 length: 16 residues. The V end was cut by 1 base, the J end by 6 bases, with 14 bases between. CDR1 SGHKS and CDR2 YYEKEE come from the germline V gene (reference sequence). In DNA, the CDR3 is TGTGCCAGCAGCTTGCCTCACAGCGGGGTTAATTCACCCCTCCACTTT. This codes for CASSLPHSGVNSPLHF.

CDR3 in DNA: TGTGCCACCGTCGCCGAAAACTTAGCGAACACTGAAGCTTTCTTT. This gives the protein CATVAENLANTEAFF. This chain connects TRBV2 to TRBJ1-1; D is unresolved. Trimming stripped 10 bases from V and 1 base from J, with 19 bases between. CDR1 is SNHLY and CDR2 is FYNNEI in the germline V gene. The CDR3 sequence is 15 residues long.

This chain uses TRBV7-8 with TRBJ2-5; D possibly corresponds to TRBD2 (6 bases). The CDR3 totals 14 residues. V was clipped by 1 base and J by 11 bases, with 17 bases between them. In germline, CDR1 is SGHVS, CDR2 FQNEAQ. The CDR3 here is CASSLGLGREEQYF. DNA of the CDR3: TGTGCCAGCAGCTTAGGTCTCGGGAGAGAGGAGCAGTACTTC.

The V call is TRBV2, the J call TRBJ2-7; tentatively, D is TRBD2 (5 bases). The CDR3 extends over 13 amino acids. The V and J ends lost 8 bases and 1 base respectively, with 12 bases between them. Germline V gene sequence: CDR1 SNHLY, CDR2 FYNNEI. The DNA of the CDR3 is TGTGCCAGCGGACTTTCCGAATCCTACGAGCAGTACTTC. Translating it yields CASGLSESYEQYF.

The V and J genes are TRBV20-1 and TRBJ1-2, with 11 bases aligning to TRBD1. The CDR3 covers 13 residues. V lost 6 bases to trimming and J lost 8 bases; unmatched junction nucleotides: 8. In germline, CDR1 is DFQATT, CDR2 SNEGSKA (reference sequence). The CDR3 nucleotides read TGCAGTGCCCCCCGGGACAGGGGGGAGGGCTACACCTTC. Protein sequence: CSAPRDRGEGYTF.